Listed below are T cell receptor beta chains from one sample, sequenced in a study of T cells after yellow fever vaccination. TCRdb re-analysed the 5' RACE reads in MiXCR, keeping a single row per CDR3 protein. The sample holds around 310,000 distinct CDR3 sequences, roughly 4% seen once. Sequenced here: PBMCs, sampled 5 days after the yellow fever booster vaccination. The source is a man younger than 35 who received the YFV17D yellow fever vaccine. The CDR3 runs from the conserved cysteine through the conserved F or W. A D gene is named only where the DNA matches it firmly. Expanded clones get a size class; other rows say once, few or many, or leave the size out.

abundance	v_gene	j_gene	d_gene	CDR3nt	CDR3aa
few	TRBV7-3	TRBJ1-1	-	TGTGCCAGCAAACAGGACTACTTCATGAACACTGAAGCTTTCTTT	CASKQDYFMNTEAFF
many	TRBV7-6	TRBJ2-3	TRBD1	TGTGCCAGCAGTCCCCTAGGACAGGAGTTAAGCACAGATACGCAGTATTTT	CASSPLGQELSTDTQYF
many	TRBV4-3	TRBJ1-6	-	TGCGCCAGCAGCCAAAGCGCCAGGGGAGTAATCAGCGGGAATTCACCCCTCCACTTT	CASSQSARGVISGNSPLHF
-	TRBV20-1	TRBJ1-5	-	TGCAGTGCTAGAGATGCTCGGGGCGGGAGCAATCAGCCCCAGCATTTT	CSARDARGGSNQPQHF
many	TRBV20-1	TRBJ2-3	TRBD2	TGCAGTGGGAGGAGACCAGCGGGGGGCTCAGATACGCAGTATTTT	CSGRRPAGGSDTQYF
few	TRBV29-1	TRBJ1-2	TRBD1	TGCAGCGTTGAATTCCCCGCCCAGGGGGTCTATGGCTACACCTTC	CSVEFPAQGVYGYTF
many	TRBV20-1	TRBJ2-7	-	TGCAGTGCTAGAGCGACAGGCCCTCGCGACGAGCAGTACTTC	CSARATGPRDEQYF
few	TRBV4-3	TRBJ2-5	TRBD2	TGCGCCAGCAGCCAGGTGACTAGCGGGGGCCCTATTAAGGCCCAGTACTTC	CASSQVTSGGPIKAQYF
many	TRBV4-1	TRBJ1-1	TRBD1	TGCGCCAGCAGCCAAGGCCCGACAGGGACCGAAGCTTTCTTT	CASSQGPTGTEAFF
few	TRBV4-1	TRBJ1-6	-	TGCGCCAGCAGCCAAGTCGGCAGGGGCTCCTATAATTCACCCCTCCACTTT	CASSQVGRGSYNSPLHF
few	TRBV5-1	TRBJ1-4	-	TGCGCCAGCAGCCCGGGACGGACAGCCTTTAATGAAAAACTGTTTTTT	CASSPGRTAFNEKLFF
-	TRBV6-5	TRBJ2-2	TRBD1	TGTGCCAGCAGTTACTCGACAGGGATTAACACCGGGGAGCTGTTTTTT	CASSYSTGINTGELFF
few	TRBV3-1	TRBJ2-1	-	TGTGCCAGCAGCGAGAGCCGGAATGAGCAGTTCTTC	CASSESRNEQFF
few	TRBV29-1	TRBJ2-2	TRBD1	TGCAGCGTTTTACAGGGGGACACCGGGGAGCTGTTTTTT	CSVLQGDTGELFF
-	TRBV12-3/TRBV12-4	TRBJ1-2	TRBD1	TGTGCCAGCAGCATGGGACAGGGGGGTAACTATGGCTACACCTTC	CASSMGQGGNYGYTF
-	TRBV9	TRBJ2-7	-	TGTGCCAGCAGCCCGACAGTTGGCCACTACGAGCAGTACTTC	CASSPTVGHYEQYF
few	TRBV7-8	TRBJ2-1	TRBD2	TGTGCCAGCAGCCCCGAACTAGCGACCTCCTACAATGAGCAGTTCTTC	CASSPELATSYNEQFF
many	TRBV5-1	TRBJ1-4	-	TGCGCCAGCAGCTTGGCGGACGGTAATGAAAAACTGTTTTTT	CASSLADGNEKLFF
once	TRBV7-9	TRBJ2-3	-	TGTGCCAGCAGCTTACGGACTGGTTCGGGAGATACGCAGTATTTT	CASSLRTGSGDTQYF
-	TRBV5-4	TRBJ2-5	TRBD2	TGTGCCAGCAGCTTTTTAGCGGGGGAAGAGACCCAGTACTTC	CASSFLAGEETQYF
-	TRBV12-3/TRBV12-4	TRBJ1-2	-	TGTGCCAGCAGTCCCGAGATAGGGCAGGTTAACTATGGCTACACCTTC	CASSPEIGQVNYGYTF
many	TRBV27	TRBJ1-2	-	TGTGCCAGGGGGGAGGACCAGACTAACTATGGCTACACCTTC	CARGEDQTNYGYTF
few	TRBV5-1	TRBJ2-3	-	TGCGCCAGCAGCAGTTTCTTTGGAAGAACAGATACGCAGTATTTT	CASSSFFGRTDTQYF
few	TRBV6-2/TRBV6-3	TRBJ2-1	TRBD2	TGTGCCAGCAGACATCCGGGCGGGGGGCTCGGTGAGCAGTTCTTC	CASRHPGGGLGEQFF
many	TRBV6-2/TRBV6-3	TRBJ1-4	-	TGTGCCAGCAGTTACGACACAGGGCCTGAAAAACTGTTTTTT	CASSYDTGPEKLFF
-	TRBV12-3/TRBV12-4	TRBJ1-2	-	TGTGCCAGCAGTTTTGCAAGGGGCTACACCTTC	CASSFARGYTF
few	TRBV14	TRBJ2-2	-	TGTGCCAGCAGCCCCCGGGGGGCAGGAAAGACCGGGGAGCTGTTTTTT	CASSPRGAGKTGELFF
many	TRBV7-3	TRBJ2-1	-	TGTGCCAGCAGTCCCTATGCGGGGAGTGAGCAGTTCTTC	CASSPYAGSEQFF
few	TRBV3-2	TRBJ2-3	-	TGTGCCAGCAGCCAAGCGTTTAGGTGGAGGGCCACTAGCACAGATACGCAGTATTTT	CASSQAFRWRATSTDTQYF
few	TRBV7-2	TRBJ1-6	-	TGTGCCAGCAGCTCCGGTCGGGGAGGTAATTCACCCCTCCACTTT	CASSSGRGGNSPLHF
once	TRBV5-4	TRBJ1-1	-	TGTGCCAGCAGCGTGACGATGGACGCTGAAGCTTTCTTT	CASSVTMDAEAFF
few	TRBV6-2/TRBV6-3	TRBJ2-7	TRBD2	TGTGCCAGCAGGAAGGAGGCGGGGGAAAACTACGAGCAGTACTTC	CASRKEAGENYEQYF
-	TRBV12-5	TRBJ2-5	-	TGTGCTAGTGGAAGACAGGGTGAAGGAGGGGAGACCCAGTACTTC	CASGRQGEGGETQYF
many	TRBV12-3/TRBV12-4	TRBJ2-4	-	TGTGCCAGCAGCCGTGGGGCGGAAAACATTCAGTACTTC	CASSRGAENIQYF
many	TRBV10-2	TRBJ2-5	TRBD2	TGCGCCAGCAGTGCGGGGGGGCAGGACGGAAAAGAGACCCAGTACTTC	CASSAGGQDGKETQYF
few	TRBV5-1	TRBJ2-3	TRBD1	TGCGCCAGCAGCTCGGGACAGCCGTACACAGATACGCAGTATTTT	CASSSGQPYTDTQYF
many	TRBV12-3/TRBV12-4	TRBJ2-7	TRBD2	TGTGCCAGCAGCCGGACTAGCGGGGGACCCTACGAGCAGTACTTC	CASSRTSGGPYEQYF
-	TRBV12-3/TRBV12-4	TRBJ1-2	TRBD1	TGTGCCAGCAGTTTCGGGACAGGGTCCTATGGCTACACCTTC	CASSFGTGSYGYTF
many	TRBV20-1	TRBJ1-2	TRBD1	TGCAGTGCGCACGGGACAGGGCGTTATGGCTACACCTTC	CSAHGTGRYGYTF
many	TRBV29-1	TRBJ2-7	TRBD2	TGCAGCGTTGAGGGCAGGTGGGCGGGGGACGAGCAGTACTTC	CSVEGRWAGDEQYF
few	TRBV7-6	TRBJ2-2	-	TGTGCCAGCAGCATACAAGAAACCGGGGAGCTGTTTTTT	CASSIQETGELFF
few	TRBV9	TRBJ2-3	-	TGTGCCAGCAGCGTAGGTCGGGGGGCCCCCTTCACAGATACGCAGTATTTT	CASSVGRGAPFTDTQYF
-	TRBV19	TRBJ1-1	-	TGTGCCAGTAGGATAGATTCGGGGTTCTGGAACACTGAAGCTTTCTTT	CASRIDSGFWNTEAFF
many	TRBV28	TRBJ1-6	-	TGTGCCAGCACCGCAGCGGGGAATTCACCCCTCCACTTT	CASTAAGNSPLHF
many	TRBV7-2	TRBJ2-1	TRBD2	TGTGCCAGCAGCCCCCTCCGGGGGGGGAAGCAGTTCTTC	CASSPLRGGKQFF
few	TRBV30	TRBJ2-1	TRBD2	TGTGCCTGGAGCCTCCCGGGACTATGGGAGTTCTTC	CAWSLPGLWEFF
many	TRBV5-1	TRBJ2-3	-	TGCGCCAGCAGCCCAGGGAAGCAAGGAGATACGCAGTATTTT	CASSPGKQGDTQYF
few	TRBV21-1	TRBJ1-4	-	TGTGCCAGCGCCCATAATGAAAAACTGTTTTTT	CASAHNEKLFF
few	TRBV7-2	TRBJ2-1	-	TGTGCCAGCAGCTTACCGCCAAACAATGAGCAGTTCTTC	CASSLPPNNEQFF
-	TRBV9	TRBJ1-6	TRBD1	TGTGCCAGCAGGGCCGGGACAGGGTCTTCACCCCTCCACTTT	CASRAGTGSSPLHF
many	TRBV25-1	TRBJ2-7	-	TGTGCCAGCAGTGAGCACGGGGGCCCAAGGTACGAGCAGTACTTC	CASSEHGGPRYEQYF
few	TRBV12-3/TRBV12-4	TRBJ1-2	-	TGTGCCAGCAGTCGCCAGGGAAAAGACAACTATGGCTACACCTTC	CASSRQGKDNYGYTF